The 30 T cell receptor beta chains given below trace back to one sample, sequenced in a study of tumor and adjacent non-tumor tissue in lung cancer. TCRbeta libraries were built with three rounds of nested PCR, modified from ARM-PCR. TCRdb ran MiXCR on the multiplex PCR reads and lists one entry per CDR3 protein. The sample holds approximately 140,000 distinct CDR3 sequences, approximately 72% seen once. No cell sorting was done before RNA was extracted from the tissue. The sample taken for sequencing was lung tumor tissue. The receptors were gathered from a man aged 55 to 69 with small cell lung cancer.

On this clonotype itself: A read error may account for a junction end that differs from germline. The V gene is TRBV11-2, the J gene TRBJ2-3; no reliable D call. CDR3 size: 13 residues. Germline loops: CDR1 SGHAT, CDR2 FQNNGV. The DNA of the CDR3 is TGTGCTAGCAGCTTATCTCGCACAGATACGGAGTATTTT. Translated: CASSLSRTDTEYF.

The chain recombines TRBV4-1 with TRBJ2-3; 8 positions match TRBD1. Germline CDR1 is MGHRA and CDR2 is YSYEKL. The trim removed 5 bases at V and 1 base at J, leaving 5 bases unmatched. The CDR3 extends over 15 amino acids. DNA of the CDR3: TGCGCCAGCAGCGAAGTGGGACAGGGCACAGATACGCAGTATTTT. Encoded protein: CASSEVGQGTDTQYF.

The CDR3 region has the DNA TGTGCCAGCAGCACCCTCCTAGCGGGATACGAGCAGTACTTC. It codes for CASSTLLAGYEQYF. The V gene is TRBV11-2, the J gene TRBJ2-7, with TRBD2 identical over 9 bases. Germline V gene sequence: CDR1 SGHAT, CDR2 FQNNGV. J gave up 4 bases and V 5 bases, and 6 bases lay outside the gene matches. There are 14 residues in the CDR3.

The J gene is TRBJ1-3, the V gene TRBV20-1; D gene uncertain. Germline CDR1 is DFQATT and CDR2 is SNEGSKA (reference sequence). The CDR3 has 13 residues. With 6 bases removed from V and 4 bases from J, the gap between germline ends came to 13 bases. The CDR3: CSAAHAQGNTIYF. The CDR3 DNA is TGCAGTGCCGCGCACGCGCAGGGAAACACCATATATTTT.

This sequence joins TRBV20-1 and TRBJ2-3; maybe TRBD2 (6 bases). This CDR3 region has 14 residues. V lost 6 bases to trimming and J lost 6 bases, with 19 bases between them. Germline values: CDR1 DFQATT, CDR2 SNEGSKA (reference sequence). In nucleotides, the CDR3 is TGCAGTGCCACTAGCTTTAATGGAGCTGATACGCAGTATTTT. This codes for CSATSFNGADTQYF.

Remarks on this clonotype: A junction boundary mismatches the germline segment, possibly from a read error. The J gene is TRBJ2-3, the V gene TRBV29-1; 11 bases fit TRBD1. CDR1 and CDR2 (germline): SQVTM, ANQGSEA. This CDR3 contains 14 residues. The CDR3: CSRTGGSYTDMQYF. CDR3 DNA: TGCAGCAGGACAGGGGGCTCGTATACAGATATGCAGTATTTT.

Worth noting for this clonotype: Here the CDR3 omits its conserved ending phenylalanine or tryptophan, so a read error is the likely source. This chain links TRBV29-1 with TRBJ1-1; no definite D call. The V gene's germline CDR1 is SQVTM and CDR2 ANQGSEA. The CDR3 runs to 18 residues. The CDR3 DNA reads as TGCAGCGTTGAAGTAGGCCGGAATCCGTTACTGGGGAACAGTGAAGCTTTCTAT. This codes for CSVEVGRNPLLGNSEAFY.

To note about this clonotype: One junction end disagrees with the germline gene, perhaps due to a read error. V and J are TRBV6-5 and TRBJ1-2; a possible D gene is TRBD1 (6 bases). Germline V gives CDR1 MNHEY, CDR2 SVGAGI. The CDR3 has 15 amino acids. CDR3 residues: CVSSQRGEAPDDYTF. The CDR3 nucleotides are TGTGTCAGCAGCCAGAGGGGGGAGGCCCCAGATGACTACACCTTC.

Of note for this clonotype: A much larger clone differs by one base, so this may be a read error. The chain carries TRBV6-5 and TRBJ2-1, with D perhaps matching TRBD1 (7 bases). CDR3 length equals 14 residues. Germline V gene sequence: CDR1 MNHEY, CDR2 SVGAGI. DNA of the CDR3: TGTGCCAGCAGTACAGGGGACTCCTACAATGAGCAGTCCTTC. It translates to CASSTGDSYNEQSF.

With respect to this clonotype: One end of the junction is discordant with germline, which a read error may explain. The chain joins TRBV20-1 to TRBJ1-6; D remains unclear. Germline V lookup: CDR1 DFQATT, CDR2 SNEGSKA (reference sequence). The CDR3 is made up of 12 amino acids. CDR3 nucleotides: TGCAGTGCTAGAGAGCCGAGGAAGGCCCTCCAGTTT. This codes for CSAREPRKALQF.

This clonotype has at least ten counts. This chain uses TRBV11-2 with TRBJ2-1; 13 nucleotides line up with TRBD2. V lost 3 bases, J lost 8 bases, and 1 base stayed unmatched. The CDR3 has 14 amino acids. Germline CDR1 SGHAT, CDR2 FQNNGV. CDR3 residues: CASSFTSGGDEQFF. The DNA of the CDR3 is TGTGCCAGCAGCTTTACTAGCGGGGGGGATGAGCAGTTCTTC.

Many counts were recorded for this clonotype. This chain connects TRBV6-5 to TRBJ1-2, with D perhaps matching TRBD1 (6 bases). The V end was cut by 6 bases, the J end by 7 bases, with 15 bases between. This CDR3 comprises 13 residues. Looked up from germline, CDR1 is MNHEY and CDR2 is SVGAGI. CDR3 sequence: CASSDLTGIGYTF. The DNA for the CDR3 is TGTGCCAGCAGCGACTTAACAGGGATTGGCTACACCTTC.

This chain links TRBV28 with TRBJ2-7; the match to TRBD1 covers 7 bases. The CDR3 totals 14 residues. Trimming removed 6 bases from V and 4 bases from J; junction bases left unmatched: 9. The germline V gene has CDR1 MDHEN and CDR2 SYDVKM. The CDR3 region has the DNA TGTGCCAGCAGACAGGGACAGCAGTCGTACGAGCAGTACTTC. This encodes CASRQGQQSYEQYF.

Worth noting for this clonotype: Germline is not matched at one junction end, which may reflect a read error. This sequence joins TRBV5-1 and TRBJ2-5, with D hard to call. Germline values: CDR1 SGHRS, CDR2 YFSETQ. The CDR3 length is 13 residues. DNA for the CDR3: TGCGCCAGCAGCTACTCCGTGCAGGAGACCCAGTCCTTC. This gives the protein CASSYSVQETQSF.

J is TRBJ2-3 and V is TRBV24-1; no definite D call. The V end lost 10 bases, the J end lost 3 bases, and 13 bases lay between the germline ends. The CDR3 spans 13 residues. Germline values: CDR1 KGHDR, CDR2 SFDVKD. CDR3 coding DNA: TGTGCCACAGGCGCAGAAAGAACAGATACGCAGTATTTT. Residues: CATGAERTDTQYF.

The genes are TRBV11-3 and TRBJ2-7; possible D gene TRBD2, 6 bases. In germline, CDR1 is SGHNT, CDR2 YENEEA. The CDR3 runs to 13 residues. Trimming stripped 7 bases from V and 9 bases from J, with 19 bases between. The CDR3: CASNSGGGFGQYF. For the CDR3, the DNA is TGTGCCAGCAACTCGGGTGGGGGGTTCGGGCAGTACTTC.

The rearrangement links TRBV29-1 to TRBJ2-1, with no clear D. The germline CDR1 and CDR2 sequences are SQVTM and ANQGSEA. This CDR3 contains 13 residues. Trimming pared 7 bases from V and 3 bases from J, leaving 13 bases between. The CDR3 region is CSDSNTLYNEQFF. For the CDR3, the DNA is TGCAGCGACTCTAACACTCTCTACAATGAGCAGTTCTTC.

The chain recombines TRBV20-1 with TRBJ2-3; 14 bases align to TRBD2. Germline CDR1 DFQATT, CDR2 SNEGSKA (reference sequence). The CDR3 consists of 16 residues. The V and J ends lost 6 bases and 6 bases, in that order; junction bases with no gene match: 11. DNA of the CDR3: TGCAGTGCCATACCGGGACTAGCGGGAGAACGGGATACGCAGTATTTT. This gives the protein CSAIPGLAGERDTQYF.

CDR3 DNA sequence: TGCAGCACCAGGACAGGGGGCCAAGAGACCCAGTACTTC. Protein sequence: CSTRTGGQETQYF. The chain employs TRBV29-1 and TRBJ2-5; TRBD1 agrees at 10 bases. With V trimmed by 8 bases and J by 1 base, 4 bases remained unmatched. The CDR3 has 13 amino acids. Germline V gene lookup returns CDR1 SQVTM and CDR2 ANQGSEA.

About this clonotype: A read error may produce the germline difference seen at one junction end. The rearrangement links TRBV12-3 or TRBV12-4 to TRBJ2-1; 9 positions match TRBD2. This CDR3 is built from 13 residues. CDR3 nucleotide sequence: TGTGCCAGCACGGCGGGAGGGCCTGGTAAGCAGCTCTTC. Amino acid sequence: CASTAGGPGKQLF.

In the case of this clonotype: Given a much more abundant clone one base away, this may be a read error. V is TRBV6-2 or TRBV6-3 and J is TRBJ2-1; 7 bases agree with TRBD1. This CDR3 spans 14 amino acids. The germline CDR1 and CDR2 sequences are MNHEY and SVGEGT. Germline trimming cut 5 bases from V and 4 bases from J; bases unmatched to any gene: 5. The chain's CDR3 is CASSPTDRYNEQFF. In nucleotides, the CDR3 is TGTGCCAGCAGTCCAACGGACAGGTACAATGAGCAGTTCTTC.

With regard to this clonotype: This may be a read error, as it is one base from a much larger clone. This rearrangement joins TRBV6-5 to TRBJ1-3; D not resolved. The CDR3 is made up of 13 amino acids. In germline, CDR1 is MNHEY, CDR2 SVGAGI. As DNA, the CDR3 is TGTGCCAACAGTTACTCGACTGGAAACACCATATATTTT. It yields the protein CANSYSTGNTIYF.

With respect to this clonotype: With a much larger clone just one base away, this may be a read error. CDR3 sequence: CTSSQVGNEQYF. CDR3 sequence (DNA): TGCACCAGCAGCCAAGTGGGAAATGAGCAGTACTTC. The chain recombines TRBV4-1 with TRBJ2-7; no firm D call. The CDR3 covers 12 residues. CDR1 and CDR2 (germline): MGHRA, YSYEKL.

V usage is TRBV28 and J usage is TRBJ2-7, with D perhaps matching TRBD1 or TRBD2 (5 bases each). This CDR3 comprises 14 residues. Germline V gene sequence: CDR1 MDHEN, CDR2 SYDVKM. V was pared by 7 bases and J by 1 base, with 14 bases between. Here the CDR3 reads CASILGRLSYEQYF. DNA for the CDR3: TGTGCCAGCATCTTGGGACGGTTGTCCTACGAGCAGTACTTC.

In this sample, this clonotype turned up many times. This rearrangement joins TRBV6-6 to TRBJ1-1; tentative D call: TRBD1 (6 bases). The CDR3 is 15 residues long. CDR1 is MNHNY and CDR2 is SVGAGI in the germline V gene (reference sequence). Trimming shortened V by 3 bases and J by 4 bases, and 15 bases separated the two germline ends. The CDR3 loop reads CASSYGGGRGTEAFF. CDR3 DNA sequence: TGTGCCAGCAGTTATGGGGGGGGCCGGGGCACTGAAGCTTTCTTT.

The chain carries TRBV6-6 and TRBJ1-5, with 7 bases fitting TRBD1. Losses at the gene ends were 9 bases for V and 4 bases for J; bases not matched to a gene: 12. The V gene's germline CDR1 is MNHNY and CDR2 SVGAGI (reference sequence). The CDR3 has 15 residues. The DNA of the CDR3 is TGTGCCAGGAGTCGCAACAGGGGAGGTAATCAGCCCCAGCATTTT. Amino acids: CARSRNRGGNQPQHF.

The CDR3 DNA sequence: TGTGCCAGCAGTCATGGACTGCACTTCACAGATACGCAGTATTTT. Amino acid sequence: CASSHGLHFTDTQYF. The chain has TRBV12-3 or TRBV12-4 and TRBJ2-3; the D gene is possibly TRBD2 (5 bases). The CDR3 contains 15 residues. Trimming shortened V by 5 bases and J by 2 bases, and 14 bases separated the two germline ends.

This clonotype was found a few times. An end of the junction differs from the germline gene, which may be a read error. The rearrangement links TRBV11-2 to TRBJ2-3, with 8 bases fitting TRBD1. The CDR3 totals 13 residues. Germline loops: CDR1 SGHAT, CDR2 FQNNGV. In DNA, the CDR3 is TGTGCCAGCAGTGGGGCAGGGGGCGATATGCAGTATTTT. The encoded protein is CASSGAGGDMQYF.

This clonotype was found a few times. One end of the junction varies from germline; a read error may be responsible. This chain connects TRBV11-3 to TRBJ2-5; D unresolved. Germline values: CDR1 SGHNT, CDR2 YENEEA. The CDR3 covers 12 residues. The CDR3 DNA reads TGTGCCAGCAGAGGGTCCCAAGAGAGCCAGTACTTC. Protein sequence: CASRGSQESQYF.

This clonotype was seen a handful of times. The chain combines TRBV5-6 with TRBJ1-5, with D unclear. There are 13 residues in the CDR3. The germline V gene encodes CDR1 SGHDT and CDR2 YYEEEE. Deletions cut 4 bases from V and 4 bases from J, with 9 bases between. The DNA of the CDR3 is TGTGCCAGCAGCAGTGGGTGGAATCAGCCCCAGCATTTT. Its translation is CASSSGWNQPQHF.